This TCR beta chain appears in the sequencing data of a study of early T cells in non-severe SARS-CoV-2 infection. Study-wide points: The matching step, a VDJdb search, favored anti-spike CD8 responses and missed private and CD4 specificities.

Unique molecular identifiers were attached to individual cDNA molecules. TCRdb reanalysed the 5' RACE reads using MiXCR and keeps one entry per CDR3 protein. The repertoire holds roughly 51,000 distinct CDR3 sequences, with under 7% as singletons. CDR1 is LNHDA, CDR2 SQIVND, per germline (reference sequence). The CDR3 extends over 14 amino acids. V dropped 4 bases and J dropped 4 bases, with 10 bases sitting between them. This clonotype was recorded at least ten times. The target antigen is unknown. The chain has TRBV19 and TRBJ2-2; the D is unclear. Sequencing used whole blood, obtained at baseline. The sequence derives from an adult who was a healthcare worker with PCR-confirmed SARS-CoV-2 infection or an uninfected control (not recorded which). CDR3 sequence (DNA): TGTGCCAGTAGTAAGACGGCGGCCACCGGGGAGCTGTTTTTT. It specifies CASSKTAATGELFF. Together with reference TRBV19 and TRBJ2-2, the CDR3 gives the full variable domain: DGGITQSPKYLFRKEGQNVTLSCEQNLNHDAMYWYRQDPGQGLRLIYYSQIVNDFQKGDIAEGYSVSREKKESFPLTVTSAQKNPTAFYLCASSKTAATGELFFGEGSRLTVL.